The sequence of this TCR beta chain was determined in a study of blood T cell repertoires in COVID-19. Whole-study context: COVID-19 samples, acute and convalescent, were from the United States, Italy and Spain. In each case, the material was cDNA or gDNA derived from T cells, B-cell-depleted T cells, or PBMCs.

Data came from immunoSEQ multiplex PCR; TCRdb stores just in-frame clones and leaves some out. The sample shows some 190,000 clones, 80% of them seen only once. Germline assignment: CDR1 LGHDT and CDR2 YNNKEL (reference sequence). The CDR3 covers 16 residues. The V and J ends lost 3 bases and 0 bases, in that order; junction bases with no gene match: 5. The J gene is TRBJ1-5, the V gene TRBV3-1 (or the pseudogene TRBV3-2), with 7 bases lining up with TRBD1. Sequencing used peripheral blood. The receptor was derived from a man aged 55 to 70 with acute or convalescent COVID-19. The CDR3 spells CASSQTGYSSNQPQHF. CDR3 coding DNA: TGTGCCAGCAGCCAGACAGGGTACTCTAGCAATCAGCCCCAGCATTTT.